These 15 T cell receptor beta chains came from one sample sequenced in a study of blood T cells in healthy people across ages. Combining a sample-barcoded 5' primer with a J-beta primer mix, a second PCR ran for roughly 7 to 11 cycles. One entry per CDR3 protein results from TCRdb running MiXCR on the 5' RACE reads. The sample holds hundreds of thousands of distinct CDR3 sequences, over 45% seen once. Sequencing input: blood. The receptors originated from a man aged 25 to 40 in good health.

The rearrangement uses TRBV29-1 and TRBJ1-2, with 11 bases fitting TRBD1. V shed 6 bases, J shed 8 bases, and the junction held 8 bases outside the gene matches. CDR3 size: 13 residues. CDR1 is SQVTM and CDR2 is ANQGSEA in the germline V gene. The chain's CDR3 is CSVSGQGAGGYTF. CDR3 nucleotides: TGCAGCGTCTCAGGACAGGGGGCAGGCGGCTACACCTTC.

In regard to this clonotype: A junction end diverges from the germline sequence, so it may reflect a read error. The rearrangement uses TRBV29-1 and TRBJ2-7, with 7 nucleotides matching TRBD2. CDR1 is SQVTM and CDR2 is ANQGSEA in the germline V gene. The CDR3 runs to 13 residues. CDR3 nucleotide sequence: TGCGGCGTTGGGATAGTAGCGGGCTACGAGCAGTACTTC. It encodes CGVGIVAGYEQYF.

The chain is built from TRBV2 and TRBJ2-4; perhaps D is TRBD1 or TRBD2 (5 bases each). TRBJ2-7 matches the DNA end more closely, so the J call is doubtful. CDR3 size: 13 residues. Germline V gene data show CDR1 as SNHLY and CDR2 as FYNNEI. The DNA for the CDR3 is TGTGCCAGCAGTGAATTAAGGGGAGTCGAGCAGTACTTC. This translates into CASSELRGVEQYF.

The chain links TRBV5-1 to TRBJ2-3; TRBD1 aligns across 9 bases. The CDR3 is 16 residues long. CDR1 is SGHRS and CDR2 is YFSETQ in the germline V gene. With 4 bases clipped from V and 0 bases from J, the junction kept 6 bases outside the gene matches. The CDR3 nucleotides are TGCGCCAGCAGCGGGGGGACAGGGATGAGCACAGATACGCAGTATTTT. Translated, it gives CASSGGTGMSTDTQYF.

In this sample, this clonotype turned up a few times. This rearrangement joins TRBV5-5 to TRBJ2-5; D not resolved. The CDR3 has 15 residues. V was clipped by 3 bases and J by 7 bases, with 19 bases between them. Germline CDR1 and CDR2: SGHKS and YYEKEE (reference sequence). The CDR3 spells CASSYAPDWEGTQYF. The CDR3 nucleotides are TGTGCCAGCAGCTACGCCCCGGATTGGGAAGGGACCCAGTACTTC.

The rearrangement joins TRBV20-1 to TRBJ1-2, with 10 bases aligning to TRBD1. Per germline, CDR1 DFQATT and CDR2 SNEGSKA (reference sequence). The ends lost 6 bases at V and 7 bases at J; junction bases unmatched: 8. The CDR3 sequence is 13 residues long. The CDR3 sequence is CSAKGTGDCGYTF. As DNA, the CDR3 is TGCAGTGCCAAAGGGACAGGGGACTGTGGCTACACCTTC.

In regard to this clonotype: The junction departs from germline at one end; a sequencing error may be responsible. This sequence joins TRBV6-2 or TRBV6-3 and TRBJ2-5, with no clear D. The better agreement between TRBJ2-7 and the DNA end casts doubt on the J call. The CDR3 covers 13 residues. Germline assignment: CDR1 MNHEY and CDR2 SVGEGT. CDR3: CAGSHSSRDEQYF. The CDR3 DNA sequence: TGTGCCGGCAGCCACTCGTCCCGGGACGAGCAGTACTTC.

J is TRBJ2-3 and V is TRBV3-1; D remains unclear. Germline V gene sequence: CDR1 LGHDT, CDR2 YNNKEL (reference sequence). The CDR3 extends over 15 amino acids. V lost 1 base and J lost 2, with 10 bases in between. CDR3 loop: CASSQGLRFTDTQYF. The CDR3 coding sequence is TGTGCCAGCAGCCAAGGCCTAAGGTTCACAGATACGCAGTATTTT.

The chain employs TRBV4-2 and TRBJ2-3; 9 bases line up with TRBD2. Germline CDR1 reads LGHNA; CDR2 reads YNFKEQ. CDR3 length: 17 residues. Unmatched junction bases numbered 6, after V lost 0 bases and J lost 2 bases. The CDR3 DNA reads TGTGCCAGCAGCCAAGATCTCTTAGCGGGGGCCACAGATACGCAGTATTTT. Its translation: CASSQDLLAGATDTQYF.

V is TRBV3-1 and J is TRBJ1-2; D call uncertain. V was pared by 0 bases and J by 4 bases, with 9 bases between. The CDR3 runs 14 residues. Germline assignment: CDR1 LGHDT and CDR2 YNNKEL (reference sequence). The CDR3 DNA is TGTGCCAGCAGCCAAGATCAGATCCCCTATGGCTACACCTTC. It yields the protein CASSQDQIPYGYTF.

The CDR3 nucleotides read TGTGCCAGCAGCCAGAACGCGGGAACCAACACCGGGGAGCTGTTTTTT. Protein: CASSQNAGTNTGELFF. The chain combines TRBV4-2 with TRBJ2-2, with TRBD2 as a possible D gene (6 bases). There are 16 residues in the CDR3. CDR1 is LGHNA, CDR2 YNFKEQ, per germline. V lost 3 bases and J lost 2, with 13 bases in between.

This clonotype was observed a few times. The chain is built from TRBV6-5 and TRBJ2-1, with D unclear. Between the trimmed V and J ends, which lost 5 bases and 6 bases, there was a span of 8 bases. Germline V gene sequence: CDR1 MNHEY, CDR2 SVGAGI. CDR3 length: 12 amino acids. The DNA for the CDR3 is TGTGCCAGCAGTACCCTGCTCAATGAGCAGTTCTTC. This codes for CASSTLLNEQFF.

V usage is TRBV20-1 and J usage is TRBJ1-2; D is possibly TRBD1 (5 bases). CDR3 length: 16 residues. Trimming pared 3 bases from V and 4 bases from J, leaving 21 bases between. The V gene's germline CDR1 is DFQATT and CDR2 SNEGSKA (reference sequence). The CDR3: CSASLIGTLDTYGYTF. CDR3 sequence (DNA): TGCAGTGCTAGCCTTATAGGGACCCTCGACACCTATGGCTACACCTTC.

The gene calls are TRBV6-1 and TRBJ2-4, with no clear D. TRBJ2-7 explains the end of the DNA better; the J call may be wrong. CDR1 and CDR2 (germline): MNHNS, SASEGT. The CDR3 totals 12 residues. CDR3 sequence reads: CASLAHSYEQYF. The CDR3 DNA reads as TGTGCCAGCCTCGCCCACTCCTACGAGCAGTACTTC.

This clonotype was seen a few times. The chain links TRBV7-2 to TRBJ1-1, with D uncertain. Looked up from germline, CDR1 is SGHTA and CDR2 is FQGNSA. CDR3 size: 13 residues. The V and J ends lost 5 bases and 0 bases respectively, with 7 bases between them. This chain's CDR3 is CASSPELNTEAFF. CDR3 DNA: TGTGCCAGCAGCCCGGAGTTGAACACTGAAGCTTTCTTT.